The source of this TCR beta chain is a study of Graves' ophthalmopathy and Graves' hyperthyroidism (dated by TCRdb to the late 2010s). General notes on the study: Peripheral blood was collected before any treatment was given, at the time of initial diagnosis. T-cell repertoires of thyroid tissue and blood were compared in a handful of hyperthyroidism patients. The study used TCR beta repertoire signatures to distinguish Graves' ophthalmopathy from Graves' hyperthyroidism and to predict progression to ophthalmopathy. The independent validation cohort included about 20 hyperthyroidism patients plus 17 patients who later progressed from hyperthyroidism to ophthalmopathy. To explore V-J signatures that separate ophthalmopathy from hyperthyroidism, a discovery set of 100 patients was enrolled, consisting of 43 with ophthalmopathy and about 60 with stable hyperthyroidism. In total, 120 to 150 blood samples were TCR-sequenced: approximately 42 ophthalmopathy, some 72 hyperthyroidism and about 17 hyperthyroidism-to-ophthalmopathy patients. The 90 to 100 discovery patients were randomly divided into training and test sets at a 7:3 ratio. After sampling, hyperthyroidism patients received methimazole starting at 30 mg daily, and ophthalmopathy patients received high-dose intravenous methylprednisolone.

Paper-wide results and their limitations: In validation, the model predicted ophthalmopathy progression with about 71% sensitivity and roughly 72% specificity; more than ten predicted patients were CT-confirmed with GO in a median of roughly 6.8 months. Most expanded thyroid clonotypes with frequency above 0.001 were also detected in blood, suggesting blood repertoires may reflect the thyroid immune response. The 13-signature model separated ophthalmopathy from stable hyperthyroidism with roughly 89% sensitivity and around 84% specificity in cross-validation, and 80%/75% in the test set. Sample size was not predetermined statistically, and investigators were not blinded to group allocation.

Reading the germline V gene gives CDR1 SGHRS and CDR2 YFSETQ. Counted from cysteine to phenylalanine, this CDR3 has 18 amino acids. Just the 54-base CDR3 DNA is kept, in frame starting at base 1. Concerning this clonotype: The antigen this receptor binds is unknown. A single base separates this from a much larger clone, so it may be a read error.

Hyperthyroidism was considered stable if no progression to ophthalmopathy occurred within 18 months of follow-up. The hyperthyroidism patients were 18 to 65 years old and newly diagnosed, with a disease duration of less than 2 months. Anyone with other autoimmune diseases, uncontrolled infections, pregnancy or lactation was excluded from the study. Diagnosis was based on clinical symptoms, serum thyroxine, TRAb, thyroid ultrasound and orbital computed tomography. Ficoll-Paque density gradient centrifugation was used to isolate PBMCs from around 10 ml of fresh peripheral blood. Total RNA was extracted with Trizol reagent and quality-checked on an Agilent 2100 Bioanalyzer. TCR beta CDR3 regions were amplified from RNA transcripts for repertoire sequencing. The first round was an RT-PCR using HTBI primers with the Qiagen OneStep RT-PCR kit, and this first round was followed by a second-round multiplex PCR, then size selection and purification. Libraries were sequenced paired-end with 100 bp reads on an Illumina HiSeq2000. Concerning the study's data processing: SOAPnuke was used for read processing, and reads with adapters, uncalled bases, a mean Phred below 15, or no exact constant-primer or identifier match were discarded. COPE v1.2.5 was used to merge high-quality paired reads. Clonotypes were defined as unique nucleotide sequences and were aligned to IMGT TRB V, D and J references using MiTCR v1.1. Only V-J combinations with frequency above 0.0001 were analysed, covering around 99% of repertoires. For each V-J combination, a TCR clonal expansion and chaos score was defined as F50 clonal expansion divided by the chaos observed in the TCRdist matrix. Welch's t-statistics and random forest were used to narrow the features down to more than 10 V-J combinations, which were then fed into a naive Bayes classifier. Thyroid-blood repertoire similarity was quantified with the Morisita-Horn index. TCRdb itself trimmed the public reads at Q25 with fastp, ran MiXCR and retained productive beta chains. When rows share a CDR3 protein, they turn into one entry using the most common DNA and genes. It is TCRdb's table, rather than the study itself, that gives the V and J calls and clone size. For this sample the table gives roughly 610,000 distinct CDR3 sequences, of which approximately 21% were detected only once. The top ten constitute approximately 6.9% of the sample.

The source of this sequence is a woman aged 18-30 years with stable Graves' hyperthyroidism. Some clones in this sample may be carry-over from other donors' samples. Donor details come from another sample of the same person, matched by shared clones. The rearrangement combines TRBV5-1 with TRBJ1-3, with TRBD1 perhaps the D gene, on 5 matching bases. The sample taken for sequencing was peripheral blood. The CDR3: CASSFRDPKRVSGDTIYF. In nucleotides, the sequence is TGCGCCAGCAGCTTCCGGGACCCCAAGAGGGTCTCTGGAGACACCATATATTTT.